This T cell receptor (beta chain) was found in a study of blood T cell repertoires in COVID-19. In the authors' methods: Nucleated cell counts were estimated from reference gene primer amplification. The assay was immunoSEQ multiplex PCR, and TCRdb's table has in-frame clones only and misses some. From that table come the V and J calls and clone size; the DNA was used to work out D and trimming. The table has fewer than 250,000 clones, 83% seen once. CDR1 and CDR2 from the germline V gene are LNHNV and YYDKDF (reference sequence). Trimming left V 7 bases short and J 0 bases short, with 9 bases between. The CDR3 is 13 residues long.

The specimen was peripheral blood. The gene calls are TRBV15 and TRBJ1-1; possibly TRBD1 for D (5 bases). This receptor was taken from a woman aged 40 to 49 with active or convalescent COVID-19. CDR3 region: CATKDNMNTEAFF. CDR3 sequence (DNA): TGTGCCACCAAGGACAACATGAACACTGAAGCTTTCTTT.